This T cell receptor beta chain is drawn from a study of blood T cell repertoires in COVID-19. Study as a whole: Specimens from acute and convalescent COVID-19 originated in the United States, Italy and Spain. T cells, B-cell-depleted T cells, or PBMCs supplied cDNA or gDNA.

The data were produced by immunoSEQ multiplex PCR, yet TCRdb's version contains in-frame clones alone and is incomplete. This sample carries around 260,000 clones, around 78% of them seen once, and the ten largest clones take under 5.5%. Sequenced: peripheral blood. The sequence was obtained from a man aged 55-75 years who had recovered from COVID-19.

As DNA, the CDR3 is TGTGCCAGCAGCCCTCTCGTCCAAGAGACCCAGTACTTC. Amino acids: CASSPLVQETQYF. The rearrangement links TRBV5-5 to TRBJ2-5; D remains unclear. The CDR3 contains 13 residues. The V end lost 4 bases, the J end lost 1 base, and 8 bases lay between the germline ends. Germline-derived CDR1 and CDR2 are SGHKS and YYEKEE (reference sequence).